This TCR beta chain was captured in a study of cytomegalovirus exposure and HLA in healthy donors (TCRdb year 2017). Turning to the overall study: In an earlier analysis of approximately 640 of the donors, less than 350 Gb of sequence data and some 100 million unique TCR beta sequences from approximately 180 million T cells were reported. The study combined high-throughput TCR immunosequencing, statistical association of individual TCRs with disease status, and machine learning to predict cytomegalovirus infection status. Every discovery cohort repertoire had been produced on one sequencing platform. The study aimed to test whether signatures of past pathogen exposure could be identified by cataloging public T cell receptors. Five DR-DQ haplotypes were treated as single units for association and clustering because of strong linkage in the cohort. About 280 gigabases of sequencing data and 70 million to 85 million unique TCR sequences were included in an early release covering over 600 HLA-typed donors. The later analysis used no new phenotypic data to find candidate immune exposures, relying instead on TCR beta sequences and their occurrence across donors. In addition to the first cohort of 666 subjects, a separate validation cohort of approximately 110 different subjects was used. To decide whether each TCR beta V gene segment behaved as functional or pseudogenic, an earlier analysis of some 600 of the donors relied on high-throughput TCR beta sequencing. Donor age, sex, ethnicity and CMV serostatus were compiled alongside the repertoire data. A later analysis re-analyzed previously published TCR beta repertoires from 550 to 700 donors and added high-resolution HLA genotyping to study TCR occurrence patterns. Typing coverage varied by locus: about 620-630 donors for A, B, C, DRB1 and DQB1; roughly 500 for DQA1; around 610 for DPA1; roughly 450 for DPB1. Of the roughly 400 genotyped donors, approximately 80% fell in the genetic ancestry cluster associated with self-reported Caucasian donors. A later genetic analysis took genome-wide SNP genotypes for about 65% of the 666 donors and used that subset as a discovery cohort. On average, around 240,000 unique TCR beta nucleotide sequences were sequenced per donor among some 430 genotyped donors of the cohort, with roughly a sixth of those sequences being non-productive. Using immunosequencing, the study profiled T cell repertoires from 500 to 800 subjects and related those repertoires to cytomegalovirus serostatus. Both class I and class II loci were covered by HLA typing, at four-digit resolution.

Per the germline V gene (reference sequence), SGHNT is the CDR1 and YYREEE is the CDR2. From the cysteine through the phenylalanine, the CDR3 covers 18 amino acids. The DNA shown is the 54-base CDR3, in frame from base 1. V lost 0 bases and J lost 3 bases, and the count of bases not matched to a germline gene is 10. General conclusions and limits of the study: Some IMGT-functional V segments, including TRBV6-2 and TRBV6-3, could not be told apart with the 87-base-pair reads, so those segments were excluded. The sequencing pipeline was judged likely to have produced a cluster of highly shared sequence variants as a technical artifact. In a later analysis, HLA-associated TCR beta chains were found to be more clonally expanded and to have lower generation probabilities than equally common non-associated chains. Immune exposure information for the cohort was limited to CMV serostatus. Across donors, most TCR sequences were observed very rarely, whereas some public TCRs were present in many individuals. Correlated functional status among segregating V segments might reflect linkage disequilibrium, but an unknown experimental factor could not be ruled out. The presence/absence analyses assumed that sequencing depth was roughly uniform across donors, and that assumption may not be true. Most CMV-associated TCR beta chains appeared to be HLA-restricted in a later analysis, and the HLA associations seemed to be driven largely by CMV exposure. In vitro tests confirmed that a few of the cytomegalovirus-associated TCR beta chains recognize cytomegalovirus antigens. A later analysis found that TCR association rates varied across HLA loci, with DRB1 alleles showing the most associated TCRs and HLA-C alleles the fewest. Because some donors lacked HLA typing at each locus, the association tests relied only on the typed subset. When HLA alleles, especially DR and DQ, strongly co-occurred, TCR associations were difficult to assign to individual alleles. The classifier was reported to diagnose cytomegalovirus status with high specificity and sensitivity in both the original cohort and the validation cohort. Some 16 rarely observed V segments, including chromosome 9 orphons, were excluded from the earlier analysis of some 590 of the donors because counts were too low. An earlier analysis of some 560 of the donors showed that most TCR beta V segments appeared in productive rearrangements either about 87% or about 30% of the time, which broadly matched IMGT annotations. An association between a missense DCLRE1C variant and V-gene and J-gene trimming of TCR beta chains was found in a later genetic analysis and replicated in an independent cohort. The cohort was sequenced for TCR beta chains only, and without alpha or paired-chain data the features that could be detected were limited. A later analysis reported that several top co-occurrence clusters appeared linked to parvovirus B19, influenza, CMV and Epstein-Barr virus. The study listed 150 to 200 TCR beta chains as associated with cytomegalovirus. The authors suggested that the approach could potentially be extended to other disease states and immunological phenotypes. A later analysis associated roughly 17,000 TCR beta sequences with specific HLA alleles at a false discovery rate of 0.05. Compared with the 666-donor mean, donors in an Asian-associated ancestry cluster had fewer N-insertions in productive TCRs, according to a later genetic analysis. A further reported finding was that TCR beta sequences accurately predicted the HLA-A and HLA-B alleles for most subjects in the first cohort.

As concerns this clone: Its antigen has not been determined. Within one base of it there is no much larger clone, and no base qualities were kept.

The cohort comprised some 680 healthy bone marrow donors. All cohort members were sampled while nominally healthy, although unrecorded immune exposures were likely present. The donor was CMV seropositive and belonged to the group of a few hundred seropositive cohort members. A peripheral blood sample was provided by each donor, and peripheral blood mononuclear cells were used for TCR beta sequencing. Genomic DNA extraction from the blood cell samples was performed with the Qiagen DNeasy Blood Extraction Kit. The protocol used for the library was the immunoSEQ multiplex PCR assay. The multiplex PCR relied on a mix of 60 forward primers for TCR Vbeta segments and 13 reverse primers for TCR Jbeta segments. The CDR3 region of rearranged TCR beta genes was amplified from genomic DNA by a multiplex PCR assay. The amplified TCR beta libraries were sequenced on the Illumina HiSeq System as 87-base-pair reads. The paper's processing steps were these. A later analysis counted about 76 million unique TCR beta chains across the 666 repertoires, and some 11 million of these chains were shared by at least two donors. A nearest-neighbor algorithm error-corrected the raw reads and collapsed the reads into unique sequences, merging closely related sequences to remove PCR and sequencing errors. CDR3 sequences were aligned to IMGT reference sequences to assign V, D and J gene segments. For a sequence to be retained, a match of at least six nucleotides to both a V gene segment and a J gene segment was required. Rearrangements were classified as productive when the CDR3 lacked stop codons and remained in frame with V and J, and all other rearrangements were classified as non-productive. Following IMGT convention, CDR3 was defined as the stretch from the second conserved V-encoded cysteine to the conserved J-encoded phenylalanine. In an earlier analysis of 587 of the donors, sequences lacking an unambiguous match to a single V gene segment were excluded. An earlier analysis of about 600 of the donors called V segments functional above 56.7% productive rearrangements and segregating when the between-donor standard deviation exceeded 5%. A statistical classification framework was developed to diagnose cytomegalovirus status using the catalog of TCR beta chain sequences. In a later analysis, V and J genes were assigned by comparing TCR nucleotide sequences against IMGT/GENE-DB human TR gene sequences. The TCRdist pipeline was used in a later analysis to assign CDR3 sequences and most-parsimonious VDJ recombination scenarios. In a later analysis, every TCR beta chain was defined by the combination of its CDR3 amino acid sequence and its V-gene family, and reads without a unique V-gene family were dropped. To address suspected cross-contamination and a sequencing artifact, a later analysis removed 592 highly shared, low-generation-probability nucleotide sequences. In a later analysis, a clonal expansion index was calculated for each public chain from normalized within-repertoire ranks of inferred template counts. Generation probabilities in a later analysis came from a VDJ recombination model fitted to out-of-frame rearrangements, and those results were checked against IGoR. Hypergeometric tests were used in a later analysis to score TCR-TCR, TCR-HLA and TCR-CMV co-occurrence, with a repertoire-size bias correction applied to the TCR pairs. In a later analysis, false discovery rates were estimated by permuting HLA or CMV assignments 20 times. In a later analysis, co-occurring TCRs were grouped with DBSCAN, and TCRdist sequence similarity was added when clustering was performed within HLA-allele-positive subsets. For co-occurrence clustering, repertoires with fewer than 30,000 or more than 120,000 public chains were excluded, along with four to six repertoires with anomalous nucleotide sharing. What TCRdb holds here is the immuneACCESS table cut down to in-frame rearrangements. Part of the clones is not present; checked against another copy, under half of the missing clones reflect an unresolved V gene, and the others are unexplained. The DNA gave D and trimming, while V, J and clone size come from that table. Recorded for this sample are 95,000 to 150,000 clones; over 65% of them occurred a single time. Of the sample, less than 9% is held by the ten largest clones.

Sequencing input: PBMCs. The sequence is built from TRBV5-4 and TRBJ1-2, with TRBD1 identical over 11 junction bases. This sequence originates from a woman in her thirties or forties in good health and CMV-seropositive. The CDR3 reads as follows: CASSLGGTGGHRYYGYTF. The base sequence is TGTGCCAGCAGCTTGGGGGGGACAGGGGGACACCGATACTATGGCTACACCTTC.